Described below is a single T cell receptor (beta chain) sequence and its context. The sample originates from a study of T cells in Graves' hyperthyroidism and ophthalmopathy. Each diagnosis drew on symptoms, thyroxine, TRAb, thyroid ultrasound and orbital computed tomography findings. The V end was cut by 0 bases, the J end by 6 bases, with 15 bases between. Germline lookup yields CDR1 SGDLS and CDR2 YYNGEE. The CDR3 extends over 15 amino acids. RNA transcripts were the template for amplifying TCR beta CDR3 regions. The primer set for the first-round RT-PCR of the TCR CDR3 was HTBI. TCRdb analysed the multiplex PCR reads with MiXCR anew, one entry per CDR3 protein. The top ten hold 50% to 75% of the sample, which has about 270,000 distinct CDR3 sequences, approximately 23% seen once.

J is TRBJ1-1 and V is TRBV9, with a possible D match to TRBD1 (5 bases). The clonotype originates from a man aged 25 to 40 with Graves' ophthalmopathy. The sample was blood. This CDR3 is CASSVGAGKGAEAFF. CDR3 sequence (DNA): TGTGCCAGCAGCGTAGGCGCAGGGAAGGGTGCTGAAGCTTTCTTT.